The 8 T cell receptor beta chains listed next were all sequenced from one sample in a study of T-cell memory formation after mild COVID-19. TCRdb called the 5' RACE reads again in MiXCR, with one record for every CDR3 protein. The repertoire has approximately 480,000 distinct CDR3 sequences, about 20% of them found once; the top ten carry around an eighth. The sample comprised PBMCs or a T cell subset sorted from them (not recorded which). These TCRs come from an adult woman who had mild COVID-19 (a few samples of this study predate the infection). Cell type and time point are not known.

In this sample, this clonotype turned up a few times. This chain joins TRBV4-1 and TRBJ2-3; D possibly corresponds to TRBD1 (6 bases). In germline, CDR1 is MGHRA, CDR2 YSYEKL. Trimming took 4 bases from V and 5 from J, leaving 16 bases between them. This CDR3 has 15 residues. The CDR3 here is CASSPDRPRGDTQYF. The DNA of the CDR3 is TGCGCCAGCAGCCCCGACAGGCCGAGGGGAGATACGCAGTATTTT.

The rearrangement joins TRBV20-1 to TRBJ2-3; TRBD1 matches at 9 bases. V dropped 2 bases and J dropped 4; count of bases not matched to a gene: 7. The CDR3 spans 15 residues. Per the germline V gene, CDR1 is DFQATT and CDR2 is SNEGSKA (reference sequence). This CDR3 reads CSARLGQGNADTQYF. DNA of the CDR3: TGCAGTGCTAGATTAGGACAGGGGAACGCAGATACGCAGTATTTT.

The chain joins TRBV4-3 to TRBJ2-3; no clear D gene. The V gene's germline CDR1 is LGHNA and CDR2 YSLEER. Trimming shortened V by 0 bases and J by 3 bases, and 10 bases separated the two germline ends. The CDR3 contains 15 residues. This CDR3 is CASSQDPPTTDTQYF. The CDR3 bases are TGCGCCAGCAGCCAAGACCCCCCGACTACAGATACGCAGTATTTT.

This clonotype was seen more than once but under ten times. The chain employs TRBV11-1 and TRBJ2-3, with TRBD2 identical over 8 bases. Germline V gene data show CDR1 as SGHAT and CDR2 as FQDESV (reference sequence). With 5 bases clipped from V and 4 bases from J, the junction kept 14 bases outside the gene matches. There are 17 residues in the CDR3. In nucleotides, the CDR3 is TGTGCCAGCAGCCCTCGTGATAGCGGGGATGAAGCAGATACGCAGTATTTT. Its translation is CASSPRDSGDEADTQYF.

This clonotype was seen more than once but under ten times. V gene TRBV5-5 combines with J gene TRBJ1-1; possible D gene TRBD1, 5 bases. V was trimmed by 1 base and J by 3 bases, leaving 25 bases between them. Per the germline V gene, CDR1 is SGHKS and CDR2 is YYEKEE (reference sequence). This CDR3 region has 19 residues. CDR3 DNA: TGTGCCAGCAGCTTGCGATCGCGGGGGGTCCTCGTCCCGGACACTGAAGCTTTCTTT. This sequence encodes CASSLRSRGVLVPDTEAFF.

The J gene is TRBJ2-7, the V gene TRBV4-1; D may be TRBD1 (6 bases). CDR1 and CDR2 from the germline V gene are MGHRA and YSYEKL. CDR3 size: 15 residues. V was cut by 3 bases and J by 4 bases, with 16 bases left in between. The CDR3 coding sequence is TGCGCCAGCAGCCACGGGACCAGGGGAAGGTACGAGCAGTACTTC. Amino acids: CASSHGTRGRYEQYF.

This clonotype was picked up a small number of times. This chain connects TRBV7-3 to TRBJ1-1; D perhaps matches TRBD1 (5 bases). The V gene lost 6 bases and the J gene lost 0 bases, with 8 bases spanning the gap. There are 13 residues in the CDR3. The germline gives CDR1 SGHTA, CDR2 FQGTGA. DNA for the CDR3: TGTGCCAGCAGGCGACAGATGAACACTGAAGCTTTCTTT. The encoded protein is CASRRQMNTEAFF. Filled out from reference TRBV7-3 and TRBJ1-1, the complete variable domain reads GAGVSQTPSNKVTEKGKYVELRCDPISGHTALYWYRQSLGQGPEFLIYFQGTGAADDSGLPNDRFFAVRPEGSVSTLKIQRTERGDSAVYLCASRRQMNTEAFFGQGTRLTVV.

The table lists this clonotype with many counts. V and J are TRBV7-9 and TRBJ2-2; D uncertain. Germline CDR1 SEHNR, CDR2 FQNEAQ (reference sequence). V shed 5 bases and J shed 1 base, with 11 bases lying between them. CDR3 size: 15 residues. The DNA for the CDR3 is TGTGCCAGCAGCCCCAGGACGGAGAACACCGGGGAGCTGTTTTTT. Its translation is CASSPRTENTGELFF.